The 6 T cell receptor beta chains below were found in one sample sequenced in a study of blood T cell repertoires in COVID-19. TCRdb keeps only in-frame clones here, not all; method: immunoSEQ multiplex PCR. The sample lists 150,000 to 200,000 clones; about 84% were seen once. Input material: peripheral blood. These receptor sequences come from a woman younger than 45 with acute or convalescent COVID-19.

The rearrangement uses TRBV9 and TRBJ2-7; possible D gene TRBD1, 5 bases. Germline assignment: CDR1 SGDLS and CDR2 YYNGEE. The CDR3 sequence is 17 residues long. Trimming took 0 bases from V and 0 from J, leaving 16 bases between them. The CDR3 region has the DNA TGTGCCAGCAGCGTAGACCCAACAGGCCAACTCTCCTACGAGCAGTACTTC. This encodes CASSVDPTGQLSYEQYF.

CDR3 bases: TGTGCCAGCAGCTTAGAAGTTCTTTCCCGGTCACCCCTCCACTTT. It codes for CASSLEVLSRSPLHF. The chain couples TRBV7-8 to TRBJ1-6, with unresolved D. V gave up 1 base and J gave up 10 bases, with 14 bases separating them. This CDR3 is built from 15 residues. CDR1 is SGHVS and CDR2 is FQNEAQ in the germline V gene.

The CDR3 protein is CASSYRDYDEQYF. CDR3 DNA: TGTGCCAGCAGCTACAGGGACTACGACGAGCAGTACTTC. J is TRBJ2-7 and V is TRBV6-5; possibly TRBD2 for D (7 bases). CDR1 MNHEY and CDR2 SVGAGI come from the germline V gene. This CDR3 contains 13 residues. Trimming stripped 6 bases from V and 5 bases from J, with 14 bases between.

The rearrangement uses TRBV5-1 and TRBJ1-2; D ambiguous. The V end lost 0 bases, the J end lost 7 bases, and 13 bases lay between the germline ends. This CDR3 is built from 14 residues. Germline V gives CDR1 SGHRS, CDR2 YFSETQ. The chain's CDR3 is CASSLAGDGFGYTF. CDR3 bases: TGCGCCAGCAGCTTGGCCGGGGATGGGTTTGGCTACACCTTC.

This chain joins TRBV6-5 and TRBJ1-3, with D maybe TRBD1 (6 bases). Trimming took off 7 bases at V and 0 bases at J, with 13 bases between the two ends. Germline CDR1 is MNHEY and CDR2 is SVGAGI. The CDR3 extends over 15 amino acids. The CDR3 sequence is CASIQTGISGNTIYF. In DNA, the CDR3 is TGTGCCAGCATCCAAACAGGGATCTCTGGAAACACCATATATTTT.

The gene calls are TRBV7-2 and TRBJ2-3; 12 bases fit TRBD2. Trimming at V came to 1 base and at J to 2 bases, leaving 10 bases not matched to a gene. Germline CDR1 is SGHTA and CDR2 is FQGNSA. This CDR3 region has 19 residues. CDR3 sequence (DNA): TGTGCCAGCAGCTTAGGTCGGGCTAGCGGGAGGGACCTCACAGATACGCAGTATTTT. Its translation is CASSLGRASGRDLTDTQYF.